This entry lists 28 T cell receptor beta chains sequenced from one sample in a study of response to subunit inactivated influenza vaccine. From the RT-PCR reads, TCRdb called clonotypes with MiXCR, one entry per CDR3 protein. Among under 850,000 distinct CDR3 sequences, under 20% were seen once, and the ten largest hold about a tenth. The material sequenced was PBMCs from blood, taken about 5 days after vaccination. Receptors were obtained from a man aged 45 to 65 who received an inactivated influenza vaccine.

The chain employs TRBV20-1 and TRBJ1-2; 8 bases align to TRBD1. This CDR3 is built from 13 residues. Trimming cost V 6 bases and J 6 bases; bases outside gene matches: 9. CDR1 DFQATT and CDR2 SNEGSKA come from the germline V gene (reference sequence). The CDR3 sequence: CSAIRQGLDGYTF. The CDR3 DNA reads as TGCAGTGCAATAAGACAGGGGCTCGATGGCTACACCTTC.

V is TRBV5-5 and J is TRBJ1-5; TRBD1 matches at 8 bases. Germline V lookup: CDR1 SGHKS, CDR2 YYEKEE (reference sequence). The CDR3 sequence is 15 residues long. Losses at the gene ends were 1 base for V and 1 base for J; bases not matched to a gene: 1. The CDR3: CASSLWTGSNQPQHF. The CDR3 DNA is TGTGCCAGCAGCTTGTGGACAGGGAGCAATCAGCCCCAGCATTTT.

This clonotype occurred a few times. This chain links TRBV12-3 or TRBV12-4 with TRBJ2-1; D is possibly TRBD2 (5 bases). The CDR3 is 13 residues long. The ends were cut back, 5 bases at V and 8 bases at J, with 13 bases in the middle. The CDR3 sequence is CASSPRGSDEQFF. CDR3 DNA sequence: TGTGCCAGCAGTCCAAGAGGGTCGGATGAGCAGTTCTTC.

This clonotype has just a few counts. The V call is TRBV6-1, the J call TRBJ2-7; D might be TRBD1 (6 bases). Trimming removed 2 bases at V and 4 bases at J, with 15 bases between. The CDR3 is 15 residues long. Per germline, CDR1 MNHNS and CDR2 SASEGT. CDR3 sequence: CASSEPRQDVYEQYF. In nucleotides, the CDR3 is TGTGCCAGCAGTGAACCAAGACAGGATGTTTACGAGCAGTACTTC.

This clonotype was counted many times. This chain uses TRBV12-3 or TRBV12-4 with TRBJ2-1; 13 positions agree with TRBD2. There are 14 residues in the CDR3. Trimming at V came to 4 bases and at J to 7 bases, leaving 1 base not matched to a gene. CDR3 DNA: TGTGCCAGCAGTTGGACTAGCGGGGGAAATGAGCAGTTCTTC. Encoded protein: CASSWTSGGNEQFF.

In its sample, this clonotype was seen a few times. The V and J genes are TRBV12-3 or TRBV12-4 and TRBJ1-5; D is uncertain. The germline V and J ends were trimmed by 1 base and 0 bases, with 7 bases remaining between them. The CDR3 extends over 15 amino acids. CDR3 residues: CASSLGVHSNQPQHF. In DNA, the CDR3 is TGTGCCAGCAGTTTAGGGGTTCATAGCAATCAGCCCCAGCATTTT.

The J gene is TRBJ2-5, the V gene TRBV5-1, with TRBD1 matching over 7 bases. The CDR3 runs 13 residues. Looked up from germline, CDR1 is SGHRS and CDR2 is YFSETQ. The V gene end was trimmed by 9 bases and the J gene end by 1 base; junction bases not matched to a gene: 6. The CDR3 loop is CATRQGSQETQYF. As DNA, the CDR3 is TGCGCCACCAGACAGGGTTCCCAAGAGACCCAGTACTTC.

The chain employs TRBV10-3 and TRBJ1-6; TRBD1 agrees at 8 bases. The CDR3 has 15 amino acids. J gave up 7 bases and V 4 bases, and 6 bases lay outside the gene matches. The germline V gene encodes CDR1 ENHRY and CDR2 SYGVKD. The CDR3 is CAISALTGENSPLHF. The CDR3 nucleotides are TGTGCCATCAGTGCCCTGACAGGGGAAAATTCACCCCTCCACTTT.

This clonotype has just a few counts. The CDR3 DNA follows: TGTGCCATCGCCCGCCTAGGAGGATCCGCAGATACGCAGTATTTT. Its translation: CAIARLGGSADTQYF. The rearrangement joins TRBV10-3 to TRBJ2-3; TRBD2 might be the D (5 bases). Germline V gene lookup returns CDR1 ENHRY and CDR2 SYGVKD. V dropped 8 bases and J dropped 4 bases, with 19 bases sitting between them. This CDR3 region has 15 residues.

This sequence joins TRBV18 and TRBJ1-5; D call uncertain. The germline V gene encodes CDR1 KGHSH and CDR2 LQKENI. The CDR3 is made up of 14 amino acids. V was trimmed by 3 bases and J by 4 bases, leaving 10 bases between them. The CDR3 sequence is CASSPEPQNQPQHF. The CDR3 region has the DNA TGTGCCAGCTCACCGGAGCCACAAAATCAGCCCCAGCATTTT.

The table lists this clonotype with a few counts. The chain employs TRBV6-1 and TRBJ2-2, with TRBD1 identical over 10 bases. The CDR3 runs to 16 residues. Germline values: CDR1 MNHNS, CDR2 SASEGT. V trimming: 2 bases; J trimming: 1 base; junction bases outside the gene matches: 1. The CDR3 is CASSERDRGNTGELFF. CDR3 in DNA: TGTGCCAGCAGTGAACGGGACAGGGGGAACACCGGGGAGCTGTTTTTT.

This chain joins TRBV9 and TRBJ2-7, with D perhaps TRBD2 (5 bases). Germline assignment: CDR1 SGDLS and CDR2 YYNGEE. The length of the CDR3 is 15 residues. V was trimmed by 1 base and J by 1 base, leaving 12 bases between them. The CDR3 DNA sequence: TGTGCCAGCAGCGTAAGCGGTCAGCGATCCTACGAGCAGTACTTC. Protein product: CASSVSGQRSYEQYF.

V gene TRBV11-2 combines with J gene TRBJ2-7; 7 nucleotides agree with TRBD1. The V gene's germline CDR1 is SGHAT and CDR2 FQNNGV. V shed 1 base, J shed 2 bases, and the junction held 5 bases outside the gene matches. The length of the CDR3 is 15 residues. The CDR3 reads CASSLAWGTAYEQYF. CDR3 DNA sequence: TGTGCCAGCAGCTTAGCCTGGGGGACAGCCTACGAGCAGTACTTC.

V usage is TRBV9 and J usage is TRBJ2-5; possible D gene TRBD2, 5 bases. V gave up 0 bases and J gave up 4 bases, with 13 bases separating them. Germline V gives CDR1 SGDLS, CDR2 YYNGEE. The CDR3 runs to 15 residues. In DNA, the CDR3 is TGTGCCAGCAGCGTAGGGGTAGCGAGCACAGAGACCCAGTACTTC. Translating gives CASSVGVASTETQYF.

The rearrangement joins TRBV10-3 to TRBJ2-7; 7 positions agree with TRBD2. Germline loops: CDR1 ENHRY, CDR2 SYGVKD. There are 15 residues in the CDR3. J gave up 2 bases and V 2 bases, and 6 bases lay outside the gene matches. The CDR3 sequence is CAISEAGTTAYEQYF. The CDR3 coding sequence is TGTGCCATCAGTGAGGCCGGGACTACCGCCTACGAGCAGTACTTC.

The J gene is TRBJ2-5, the V gene TRBV5-1, with D tentatively TRBD2 (5 bases). This CDR3 comprises 15 residues. CDR1 and CDR2 from the germline V gene are SGHRS and YFSETQ. V was clipped by 3 bases and J by 5 bases, with 17 bases between them. The CDR3 sequence: CASSSQAWERETQYF. The CDR3 DNA is TGCGCCAGCAGCTCTCAAGCGTGGGAGAGGGAGACCCAGTACTTC.

CDR3 DNA sequence: TGTGCCAGCAGTTTGAAGCGGGGGCCCACAGATACGCAGTATTTT. This translates into CASSLKRGPTDTQYF. The chain couples TRBV12-3 or TRBV12-4 to TRBJ2-3; 8 bases line up with TRBD2. This CDR3 is built from 15 residues. The V segment lost 3 bases and the J segment 2 bases; nucleotides outside the gene matches: 4.

This clonotype was recorded a few times. The chain links TRBV20-1 to TRBJ2-5; 12 bases align to TRBD2. Germline CDR1 reads DFQATT; CDR2 reads SNEGSKA (reference sequence). The length of the CDR3 is 15 residues. J was trimmed by 7 bases and V by 2 bases; bases with no gene match: 8. CDR3 loop: CSARYGLAGLGTQYF. Written as DNA, the CDR3 is TGCAGTGCTAGATACGGACTAGCGGGACTGGGGACCCAGTACTTC.

The chain employs TRBV5-1 and TRBJ2-1; tentatively, D is TRBD2 (6 bases). Trimming removed 2 bases at V and 7 bases at J, with 16 bases between. The CDR3 has 15 residues. Germline V gene data show CDR1 as SGHRS and CDR2 as YFSETQ. In nucleotides, the CDR3 is TGCGCCAGCAGCTTTTTGGGGGGAAATATGAATGAGCAGTTCTTC. This translates into CASSFLGGNMNEQFF.

The sample holds a few counts of this clonotype. The gene calls are TRBV6-1 and TRBJ2-1; 15 positions match TRBD2. The CDR3 has 17 residues. Germline values: CDR1 MNHNS, CDR2 SASEGT. The V segment lost 7 bases and the J segment 1 base; nucleotides outside the gene matches: 5. In DNA form, the CDR3 reads TGTGCCAGCAATGGACTAGCGGGGGGGTTTTCCTACAATGAGCAGTTCTTC. This codes for CASNGLAGGFSYNEQFF.

This clonotype occurred many times. This rearrangement joins TRBV12-3 or TRBV12-4 to TRBJ1-2, with a weak D call TRBD1 (5 bases). The V end lost 8 bases, the J end lost 3 bases, and 16 bases lay between the germline ends. This CDR3 comprises 14 residues. The CDR3 loop is CASDGTQDDYGYTF. In DNA, the CDR3 is TGTGCCAGCGATGGGACCCAGGATGACTATGGCTACACCTTC.

V usage is TRBV5-1 and J usage is TRBJ1-5, with TRBD1 matching 11 bases. Germline CDR1 reads SGHRS; CDR2 reads YFSETQ. The CDR3 spans 15 residues. V trimming: 4 bases; J trimming: 2 bases; junction bases outside the gene matches: 2. In DNA form, the CDR3 reads TGCGCCAGCAGCGCGGGACAGGGGGGCAATCAGCCCCAGCATTTT. This codes for CASSAGQGGNQPQHF.

This clonotype was detected many times. This rearrangement joins TRBV20-1 to TRBJ2-3, with unresolved D. The CDR3 has 10 residues. The V gene's germline CDR1 is DFQATT and CDR2 SNEGSKA (reference sequence). The V and J ends lost 2 bases and 6 bases respectively, with 3 bases between them. In nucleotides, the CDR3 is TGCAGTGCTAGAATGGATACGCAGTATTTT. Translation: CSARMDTQYF.

The table lists this clonotype with a few counts. The gene calls are TRBV20-1 and TRBJ2-5; D possibly matches TRBD1 or TRBD2 (5 bases each). V gave up 6 bases and J gave up 1 base, with 18 bases separating them. The CDR3 contains 15 residues. CDR1 DFQATT and CDR2 SNEGSKA come from the germline V gene (reference sequence). The DNA of the CDR3 is TGCAGTGCCACCAGTATCGGGACGGGCCAAGAGACCCAGTACTTC. As protein: CSATSIGTGQETQYF.

The chain carries TRBV28 and TRBJ2-1; D possibly corresponds to TRBD2 (5 bases). This CDR3 comprises 11 residues. Trimming stripped 7 bases from V and 7 bases from J, with 8 bases between. Germline V gene sequence: CDR1 MDHEN, CDR2 SYDVKM. The CDR3 DNA follows: TGTGCCAGCACGAGGAGGAATGAGCAGTTCTTC. It encodes CASTRRNEQFF.

This clonotype has more than one count but fewer than ten. The chain is built from TRBV5-1 and TRBJ2-7, with TRBD2 matching over 7 bases. J lost 7 bases, V lost 2 bases, and 15 bases had no gene match. This CDR3 has 16 residues. Germline V CDR1 and CDR2: SGHRS, YFSETQ. The CDR3 spells CASSLGVGGPTEEQYF. CDR3 nucleotide sequence: TGCGCCAGCAGCTTAGGGGTGGGAGGGCCGACGGAGGAGCAGTACTTC.

The chain couples TRBV7-2 to TRBJ2-1; a possible D gene is TRBD2 (5 bases). V lost 5 bases and J 7 bases, leaving 12 bases between the germline ends. The CDR3 loop spans 13 amino acids. Per the germline V gene, CDR1 is SGHTA and CDR2 is FQGNSA. The DNA of the CDR3 is TGTGCCAGCAGCGAAACTAGGACGAATGAGCAGTTCTTC. It codes for CASSETRTNEQFF.

The chain joins TRBV12-3 or TRBV12-4 to TRBJ2-7, with 8 bases matching TRBD2. The CDR3 has 15 residues. The J segment lost 2 bases and the V segment lost 8 bases, leaving 11 bases of the junction unmatched. The CDR3 sequence is CASGLTSGETYEQYF. CDR3 nucleotides: TGTGCCAGCGGGTTAACTAGCGGAGAAACCTACGAGCAGTACTTC.